This is a list of T cell receptor beta chains from one sample in a study of blood T cell repertoires in COVID-19. Data came from immunoSEQ multiplex PCR; TCRdb stores just in-frame clones and leaves some out. The sample records 430,000 or so clones, 88% being singletons. The specimen sequenced was PBMCs or T cells enriched from blood (not recorded which). The origin of the receptors is a woman aged 40 to 55 who had recovered from COVID-19. CDR3s include the opening cysteine and the closing phenylalanine or tryptophan. Fields, in order: D gene, V gene, clone size, J gene, CDR3 DNA, CDR3 protein. D genes are given only for firm matches. Size is omitted from some rows. Given values are once, few, many or a class for expanded clones.

.,TRBV6-5,.,TRBJ1-2,TGTGCCAGCACTTCGGACAGCTATGGCTACACCTTC,CASTSDSYGYTF
.,TRBV29-1,.,TRBJ2-7,TGCAGCGCCCAGGGAACGGTCTACGAGCAGTACTTC,CSAQGTVYEQYF
TRBD2,TRBV6-1,.,TRBJ2-1,TGTGCCAGCAGTGAACTAGGCGGGACTAACACCTACAATGAGCAGTTCTTC,CASSELGGTNTYNEQFF
.,TRBV10-3,.,TRBJ1-2,TGTGCCATCACTTACGACGGGAGGTATGGCTACACCTTC,CAITYDGRYGYTF
TRBD1,TRBV10-3,.,TRBJ2-1,TGTGCCATCAGTGTCCCAAACGACCCCGGGACAGGGTTCTTCAATGAGCAGTTCTTC,CAISVPNDPGTGFFNEQFF
.,TRBV12-3/TRBV12-4,once,TRBJ2-4,TGTGCCAGCAGCCTAAGCACAGACATTCAGTACTTC,CASSLSTDIQYF
.,TRBV6-6,.,TRBJ2-7,TGTGCCAGCAGTTACTCTACGGCGGGACCTCCCTACGAGCAGTACTTC,CASSYSTAGPPYEQYF
TRBD1,TRBV20-1,.,TRBJ1-5,TGCAGTGCTAGTACGGGACAGGGGGATAGCAATCAGCCCCAGCATTTT,CSASTGQGDSNQPQHF
.,TRBV11-3,.,TRBJ2-5,TGTGCCAGCAGCTTAGCTTCGGCGATCGGGGAGACCCAGTACTTC,CASSLASAIGETQYF
.,TRBV11-2,.,TRBJ1-5,TGTGCCAGCAGCTTAACCCCAGGGGAAACCTCACCCCAGCATTTT,CASSLTPGETSPQHF
.,TRBV5-1,.,TRBJ2-1,TGCGCCAGCAGCTTGGACTGGTCTAGAGTGAATGAGCAGTTCTTC,CASSLDWSRVNEQFF
.,TRBV5-1,.,TRBJ1-4,TGCGCCAGCAGCTTGGAGGGGTCCAATGAAAAACTGTTTTTT,CASSLEGSNEKLFF
TRBD2,TRBV6-2/TRBV6-3,.,TRBJ2-5,TGTGCCAGCAGTACTTTAGCGGGGCTCCAAGAGACCCAGTACTTC,CASSTLAGLQETQYF
.,TRBV7-6,once,TRBJ2-7,TGTGCCAGCAGCCCAGGGACTTTAAAGAGCTCCTACGAGCAGTACTTC,CASSPGTLKSSYEQYF
.,TRBV11-3,.,TRBJ1-1,TGTGCCAGCAGCTTCCAAGCCCGTAACACTGAAGCTTTCTTT,CASSFQARNTEAFF
.,TRBV27,.,TRBJ1-2,TGTGCCAGCAGTTTATCCGGGGGACCCTATGGCTACACCTTC,CASSLSGGPYGYTF
.,TRBV19,.,TRBJ2-5,TGTGCCAGTAGCATTCTTACGGAGTCGGGGGAGACCCAGTACTTC,CASSILTESGETQYF
.,TRBV7-9,.,TRBJ1-6,TGTGCCAGCAGCTTCCTAACCCAGGGTTTTCGCTCCTATAATTCACCCCTCCACTTT,CASSFLTQGFRSYNSPLHF
.,TRBV29-1,.,TRBJ1-4,TGCAGCGTTGGAAGCCGGAATGAAAAACTGTTTTTT,CSVGSRNEKLFF
TRBD1,TRBV9,.,TRBJ2-2,TGTGCCAGCAGCGTAGGACAGGGGGCCGCCGGGGAGCTGTTTTTT,CASSVGQGAAGELFF
TRBD2,TRBV10-3,.,TRBJ2-1,TGTGCCATCAGTGAACGGACTAGCGGGAGAGGACGGGCCTACAATGAGCAGTTCTTC,CAISERTSGRGRAYNEQFF
.,TRBV14,.,TRBJ2-3,TGTGCCAGCAGCCAGGTGGCTAGCGCAGATACGCAGTATTTT,CASSQVASADTQYF
.,TRBV18,.,TRBJ1-5,TGTGCCAGCTCACCTCAGGCTGGACAGCCCCAGCATTTT,CASSPQAGQPQHF
TRBD1,TRBV9,.,TRBJ1-2,TGTGCCAGCAGCGGCCTGACAGGGACTAACTATGGCTACACCTTC,CASSGLTGTNYGYTF
.,TRBV4-3,.,TRBJ1-1,TGCGCCAGCAGCCAATACCTTTTCGGTGAGGGCCGGATGAACACTGAAGCTTTCTTT,CASSQYLFGEGRMNTEAFF
.,TRBV12-3/TRBV12-4,.,TRBJ1-3,TGTGCCAGCAGTTTAGGGAGCACCATATATTTT,CASSLGSTIYF
TRBD2,TRBV5-1,once,TRBJ2-1,TGCGCCAGCAGCTTTCTAGCGGGAGATTCTAGTGAGCAGTTCTTC,CASSFLAGDSSEQFF
.,TRBV3-1/TRBV3-2,.,TRBJ1-3,TGTGCCAGCAGCGCTCTGGGGGGGGGAAACACCATATATTTT,CASSALGGGNTIYF
TRBD2,TRBV3-1/TRBV3-2,.,TRBJ2-7,TGTGCCAGCAGCCCTAGACTAGCCCCCACCTACGAGCAGTACTTC,CASSPRLAPTYEQYF
.,TRBV29-1,.,TRBJ2-1,TGCAGCGGAGGGTTGCAGTTCTTC,CSGGLQFF
.,TRBV14,.,TRBJ2-6,TGTGCCAGCAGCCAAATGCGAGACTCTGGGGCCAACGTCCTGACTTTC,CASSQMRDSGANVLTF
TRBD1,TRBV7-9,.,TRBJ1-4,TGTGCCAGCAGCTTAGCGTCGGGACAGCTTGATTTT,CASSLASGQLDF
.,TRBV27,.,TRBJ2-5,TGTGCCAGCATCCCGACCATGGGTAGGGTTGGGAGAGTTCGGGAGACCCAGTACTTC,CASIPTMGRVGRVRETQYF
TRBD2,TRBV5-1,.,TRBJ2-1,TGCGCCAGCAGCTTGGAGGCGGGAGGGTACAATGAGCAGTTCTTC,CASSLEAGGYNEQFF
TRBD1,TRBV13,once,TRBJ2-7,TGTGCCAGCAGCCTAGAAAGGACAGGGAGGTCCGAGCAGTACTTC,CASSLERTGRSEQYF
TRBD1,TRBV7-8,.,TRBJ1-5,TGTGCCAGCAGCTTATTAGGGACAGGGCAAGGCAATCAGCCCCAGCATTTT,CASSLLGTGQGNQPQHF
TRBD2,TRBV2,.,TRBJ2-1,TGTGCCAGCAGCGACGAAGGGGAACTAGCGGATCTGACCTCCTACAATGAGCAGTTCTTC,CASSDEGELADLTSYNEQFF
TRBD1,TRBV27,.,TRBJ2-7,TGTGCCAGCACACGGGACAGATGCTACGAGCAGTACTTC,CASTRDRCYEQYF
TRBD1,TRBV10-2,.,TRBJ1-2,TGCGCCAGCGGACAGGGAATTAACTATGGCTACACCTTC,CASGQGINYGYTF
TRBD1,TRBV18,.,TRBJ2-7,TGTGCCAGCTCACCTGGGACAGGGCGTACCTACGAGCAGTACTTC,CASSPGTGRTYEQYF
.,TRBV5-1,.,TRBJ1-4,TGCGCCAGCAGCCAGGGAGGGTCTAATGAAAAACTGTTTTTT,CASSQGGSNEKLFF